This is a list of T cell receptor beta chains from one sample in a study of blood T cell repertoires in COVID-19. Sequencing used immunoSEQ multiplex PCR; TCRdb keeps in-frame clones, though not all of them. The data hold about 200,000 clones, with 85% observed a single time. Sequenced: peripheral blood. Receptors were obtained from a man aged 60 to 69 with COVID-19, enrolled during active disease. Both conserved end residues are part of each CDR3. A D gene is named only where the DNA matches it firmly. Clone size, where shown, is once, few, many, or a class for clones that have expanded.

DNA,CDR3,size,V,length,D,J
TGTGCCAGCAGCGTAGATCCGGCCTCGGGAACCGGGGAGCTGTTTTTT,CASSVDPASGTGELFF,.,TRBV9,16,.,TRBJ2-2
TGTGCCAGCAGCCAGGAACCCACGGACAATCAGCCCCAGCATTTT,CASSQEPTDNQPQHF,once,TRBV5-4,15,.,TRBJ1-5
TGTGCCTGGACCAGGGTGGCTAGAAATGAAAAACTGTTTTTT,CAWTRVARNEKLFF,.,TRBV30,14,.,TRBJ1-4
TGTGCCAGTAGTATAGGAACAGGGGGCGCATGGAGCAATCAGCCCCAGCATTTT,CASSIGTGGAWSNQPQHF,.,TRBV19,18,TRBD1,TRBJ1-5
TGTGCCAGCAGTTTATCGGAGGGGGCCGGCACCGGGGAGCTGTTTTTT,CASSLSEGAGTGELFF,.,TRBV27,16,.,TRBJ2-2
TGCGCCAGCAGCTTCGCCCCGGGGGGAGAGACCCAGTACTTC,CASSFAPGGETQYF,.,TRBV5-1,14,TRBD2,TRBJ2-5
TGCAGTGCTAGTAACCAGGGGGCGACTGAAGCTTTCTTT,CSASNQGATEAFF,.,TRBV20-1,13,TRBD1,TRBJ1-1
TGTGCCAGCAGTCAGGGACAGGGGTTCGGCGAGCAGTACTTC,CASSQGQGFGEQYF,.,TRBV11-1,14,TRBD1,TRBJ2-7
TGTGCCAGTGCGGAACAGGGACAAACTGAAGCTTTCTTT,CASAEQGQTEAFF,.,TRBV5-6,13,.,TRBJ1-1
TGTGCCAGCGGTAGAACGGGACAGTCTAATGAAAAACTGTTTTTT,CASGRTGQSNEKLFF,.,TRBV2,15,TRBD1,TRBJ1-4
TGCGCCAGCAGCCAAGAGGCAGCGAGCGGCTACACCTTC,CASSQEAASGYTF,.,TRBV4-3,13,.,TRBJ1-2
TGTGCCAGCTCACCAGGACAGGGGGCGGGCAATCAGCCCCAGCATTTT,CASSPGQGAGNQPQHF,.,TRBV18,16,TRBD1,TRBJ1-5
TGCGCCAGCAGCGAAGAATATAGCAATCAGCCCCAGCATTTT,CASSEEYSNQPQHF,.,TRBV4-1,14,.,TRBJ1-5
TGTGCCAGCAGTTTCAGGGGGCAAGAGACCCAGTACTTC,CASSFRGQETQYF,few,TRBV12-3/TRBV12-4,13,TRBD1,TRBJ2-5
TGTGCCAGAAGCTCCGCAGGGGGCGGCTACACCTTC,CARSSAGGGYTF,.,TRBV7-5,12,.,TRBJ1-2
TGTGCCAGCAGCCAAGGGACAGGGTTTATCTCTGAAGCTTTCTTT,CASSQGTGFISEAFF,.,TRBV14,15,TRBD1,TRBJ1-1
TGTGCCACAAGGACGTCTACGGGGGAGCAGTACTTC,CATRTSTGEQYF,.,TRBV6-5,12,.,TRBJ2-7
TGTGCCAGCAGTTTAAGACAGGCCGGCAATCAGCCCCAGCATTTT,CASSLRQAGNQPQHF,.,TRBV5-6,15,.,TRBJ1-5
TGTGCCAGTAGTACAACCGGGACAGCTAACTATGGCTACACCTTC,CASSTTGTANYGYTF,.,TRBV19,15,TRBD1,TRBJ1-2
TGTGCCAGCAGTTTTAGAGGGCTCTCCTACGAGCAGTACTTC,CASSFRGLSYEQYF,once,TRBV28,14,.,TRBJ2-7
TGTGCCAGCAGTCCCCCCCAGGGGAGGGATATAGCCAAAAACATTCAGTACTTC,CASSPPQGRDIAKNIQYF,.,TRBV6-4,18,.,TRBJ2-4
TGTGCCAGCAGTTCCGAGGACAGCCTAAATTCACCCCTCCACTTT,CASSSEDSLNSPLHF,.,TRBV6-6,15,.,TRBJ1-6
TGCGCCAGCAGCCAAGATCCAGGGGGCGGTCAGCCCCAGCATTTT,CASSQDPGGGQPQHF,.,TRBV4-3,15,TRBD1,TRBJ1-5
TGTGCCAGCAGCTTGGGACAGGGTCTTGGCTACACCTTC,CASSLGQGLGYTF,.,TRBV7-9,13,TRBD1,TRBJ1-2
TGTGCCAGCAGCCCCACTCTGGGGAGAACCTGGGAGCAGTACTTC,CASSPTLGRTWEQYF,.,TRBV9,15,.,TRBJ2-7
TGTGCCAGCAGCTTGGCGGGGAGAGACATTCAGTACTTC,CASSLAGRDIQYF,.,TRBV5-4,13,.,TRBJ2-4
TGTGCCAGCAGCAAGGGGTGGGATACGCAGTATTTT,CASSKGWDTQYF,.,TRBV9,12,.,TRBJ2-3
TGCGCCAGCAGCCAAACCCAGACAGAGAACTATGGCTACACCTTC,CASSQTQTENYGYTF,few,TRBV4-1,15,.,TRBJ1-2
TGTGCCAGCAGCGTAGCTACAGGGATTGAAAAACTGTTTTTT,CASSVATGIEKLFF,.,TRBV9,14,.,TRBJ1-4